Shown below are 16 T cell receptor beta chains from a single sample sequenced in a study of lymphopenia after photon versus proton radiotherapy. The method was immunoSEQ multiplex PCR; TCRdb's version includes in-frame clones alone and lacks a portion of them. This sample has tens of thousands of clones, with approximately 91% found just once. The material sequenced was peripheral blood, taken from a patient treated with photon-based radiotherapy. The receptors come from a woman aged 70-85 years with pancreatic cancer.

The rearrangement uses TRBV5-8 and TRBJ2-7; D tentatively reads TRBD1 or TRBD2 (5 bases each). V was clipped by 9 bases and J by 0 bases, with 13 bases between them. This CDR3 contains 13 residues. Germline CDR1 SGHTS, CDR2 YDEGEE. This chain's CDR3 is CATPGANSYEQYF. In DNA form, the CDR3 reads TGTGCCACCCCCGGGGCGAACTCCTACGAGCAGTACTTC.

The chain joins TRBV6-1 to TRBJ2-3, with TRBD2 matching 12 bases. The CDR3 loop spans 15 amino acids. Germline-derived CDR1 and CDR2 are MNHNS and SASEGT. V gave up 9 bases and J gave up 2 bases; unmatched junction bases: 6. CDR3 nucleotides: TGTGCCAGTTCGGGACTAGCGGGCTCCACAGATACGCAGTATTTT. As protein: CASSGLAGSTDTQYF.

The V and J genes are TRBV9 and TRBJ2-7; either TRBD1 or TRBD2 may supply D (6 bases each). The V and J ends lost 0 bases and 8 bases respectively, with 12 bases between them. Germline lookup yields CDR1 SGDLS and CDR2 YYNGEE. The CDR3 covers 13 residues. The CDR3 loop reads CASSVEGGYKQYF. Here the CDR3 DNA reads TGTGCCAGCAGCGTAGAGGGGGGTTACAAGCAGTACTTC.

CDR3 loop: CASSSGGGSEKLFF. The CDR3 DNA follows: TGTGCCAGCAGTTCCGGGGGGGGTAGTGAAAAACTGTTTTTT. This rearrangement joins TRBV6-1 to TRBJ1-4, with D possibly matching TRBD1 (5 bases). V lost 5 bases to trimming and J lost 7 bases, with 14 bases between them. The CDR3 length is 14 residues. From germline, CDR1 is MNHNS and CDR2 SASEGT.

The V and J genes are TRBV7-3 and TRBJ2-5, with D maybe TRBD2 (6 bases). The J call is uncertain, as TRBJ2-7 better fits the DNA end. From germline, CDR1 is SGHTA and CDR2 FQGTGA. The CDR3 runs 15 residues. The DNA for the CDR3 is TGTGCCAGCAGCGTTAAGCGGGCTAGCTTGTCCGAGCAGTACTTC. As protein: CASSVKRASLSEQYF.

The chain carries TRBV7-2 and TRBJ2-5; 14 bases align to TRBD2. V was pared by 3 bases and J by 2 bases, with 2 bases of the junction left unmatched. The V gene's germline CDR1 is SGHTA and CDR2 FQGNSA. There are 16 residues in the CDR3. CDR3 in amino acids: CASSLGLAGAQETQYF. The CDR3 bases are TGTGCCAGCAGCTTGGGACTAGCGGGAGCTCAAGAGACCCAGTACTTC.

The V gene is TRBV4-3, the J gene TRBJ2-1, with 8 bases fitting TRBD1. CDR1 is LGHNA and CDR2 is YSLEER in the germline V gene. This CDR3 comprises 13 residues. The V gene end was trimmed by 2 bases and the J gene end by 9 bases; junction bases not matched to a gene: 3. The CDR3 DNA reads TGCGCCAGCAGCCAAAACGGACAGGGTGAGCAGTTCTTC. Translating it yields CASSQNGQGEQFF.

CDR3 DNA sequence: TGTGCCAGCAGTGGATGGCAGGTCAACACTGAAGCTTTCTTT. This encodes CASSGWQVNTEAFF. The chain recombines TRBV2 with TRBJ1-1; D gene uncertain. This CDR3 is built from 14 residues. V dropped 4 bases and J dropped 2 bases, with 11 bases sitting between them. CDR1 and CDR2 (germline): SNHLY, FYNNEI.

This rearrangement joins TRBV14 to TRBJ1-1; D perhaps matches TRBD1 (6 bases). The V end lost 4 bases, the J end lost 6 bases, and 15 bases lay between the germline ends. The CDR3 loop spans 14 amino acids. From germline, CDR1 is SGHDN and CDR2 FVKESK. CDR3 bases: TGTGCCAGCAGCCCTCGGACCGGGGGGCCTGAAGCTTTCTTT. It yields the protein CASSPRTGGPEAFF.

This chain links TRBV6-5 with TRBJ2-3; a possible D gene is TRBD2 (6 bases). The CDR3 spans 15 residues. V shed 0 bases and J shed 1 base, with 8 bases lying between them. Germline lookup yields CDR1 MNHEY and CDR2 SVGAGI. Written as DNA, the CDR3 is TGTGCCAGCAGTTACTCTGCGGGACGCACAGATACGCAGTATTTT. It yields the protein CASSYSAGRTDTQYF.

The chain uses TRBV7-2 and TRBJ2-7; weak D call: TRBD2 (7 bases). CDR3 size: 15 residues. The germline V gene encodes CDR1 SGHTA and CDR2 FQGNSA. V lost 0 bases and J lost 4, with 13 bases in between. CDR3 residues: CASSLAGGGRYEQYF. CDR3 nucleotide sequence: TGTGCCAGCAGCTTAGCAGGGGGGGGCCGATACGAGCAGTACTTC.

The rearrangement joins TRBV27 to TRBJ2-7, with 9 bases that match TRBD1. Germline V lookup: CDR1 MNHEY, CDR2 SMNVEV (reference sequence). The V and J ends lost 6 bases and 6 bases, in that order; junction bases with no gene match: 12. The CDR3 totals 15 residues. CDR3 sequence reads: CASRLTGTGSGEQYF. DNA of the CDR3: TGTGCCAGCAGGCTTACCGGGACAGGGTCCGGCGAGCAGTACTTC.

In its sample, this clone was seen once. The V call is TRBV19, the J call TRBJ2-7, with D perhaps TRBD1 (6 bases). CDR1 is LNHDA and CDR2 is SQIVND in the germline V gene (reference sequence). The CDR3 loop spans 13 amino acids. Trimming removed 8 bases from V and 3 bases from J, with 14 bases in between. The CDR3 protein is CASSDRNFYEQYF. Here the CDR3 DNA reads TGTGCCAGTTCGGACAGAAATTTCTACGAGCAGTACTTC.

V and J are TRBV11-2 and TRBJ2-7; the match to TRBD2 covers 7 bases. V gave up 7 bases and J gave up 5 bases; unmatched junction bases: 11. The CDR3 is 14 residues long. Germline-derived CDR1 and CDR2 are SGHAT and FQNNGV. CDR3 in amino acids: CASTTGGRSNEQYF. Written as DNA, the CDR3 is TGTGCCAGCACCACTGGCGGGAGATCCAACGAGCAGTACTTC.

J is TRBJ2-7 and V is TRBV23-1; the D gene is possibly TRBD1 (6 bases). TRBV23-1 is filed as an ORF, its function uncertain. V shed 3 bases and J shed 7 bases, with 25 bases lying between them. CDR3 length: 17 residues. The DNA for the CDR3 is TGCGCCAGCAGTCATCGCCTTGAGTCAGGGGAGTTCTGTGAGCAGTACTTC. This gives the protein CASSHRLESGEFCEQYF.

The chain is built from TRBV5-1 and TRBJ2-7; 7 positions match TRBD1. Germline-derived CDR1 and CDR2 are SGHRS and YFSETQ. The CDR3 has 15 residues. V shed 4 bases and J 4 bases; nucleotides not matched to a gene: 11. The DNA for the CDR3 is TGCGCCAGCAGCCCTGCCGGGACAGAAATTTACGAGCAGTACTTC. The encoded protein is CASSPAGTEIYEQYF.